The 9 T cell receptor beta chains below come from one sample, sequenced in a study of beta chain features in type 1 diabetes. The study reverse transcribed the entire isolated RNA, so it sequenced expressed TCRB transcripts. Clones were read by immunoSEQ multiplex PCR, and TCRdb kept only the in-frame ones, dropping some. The sample consists of around 250,000 clones, roughly a quarter of them appearing once. Study-level results: All four CD4+ subsets of Type 1 diabetes patients contained TCRB CDR3s that were moderately but significantly shorter.

These receptors' targets are unknown. The sample comprised naive CD4+ T cells from blood. All receptors derive from a woman aged 25 to 45 with type 1 diabetes.

This clone was picked up a small number of times. Other DNA sequences in this specimen translate into the identical CDR3. This chain joins TRBV4-1 and TRBJ2-3, with 14 bases identical to TRBD2. Trimming took 4 bases from V and 4 from J; bases not matched to a gene: 1. The CDR3 covers 15 residues. Germline V gives CDR1 MGHRA, CDR2 YSYEKL. The CDR3 DNA reads as TGCGCCAGCAGCCCGGGACTAGCGGGAGCAGATACGCAGTATTTT. As protein: CASSPGLAGADTQYF.

The rearrangement links TRBV5-1 to TRBJ2-3, with TRBD2 as a possible D gene (7 bases). CDR3 length: 15 amino acids. V shed 3 bases and J shed 4 bases, with 15 bases lying between them. The V gene's germline CDR1 is SGHRS and CDR2 YFSETQ. The CDR3 DNA reads TGCGCCAGCAGCTCCTACTCGGGGGGCCCAGATACGCAGTATTTT. It yields the protein CASSSYSGGPDTQYF.

This clone has a handful of counts. This chain links TRBV28 with TRBJ2-7; 9 bases are a match to TRBD1. This CDR3 has 15 amino acids. Looked up from germline, CDR1 is MDHEN and CDR2 is SYDVKM. V gave up 6 bases and J gave up 5 bases; unmatched junction bases: 11. The CDR3 sequence is CASRPGDRVMHEQYF. The CDR3 DNA reads TGTGCCAGCAGGCCGGGGGACAGGGTAATGCACGAGCAGTACTTC.

The chain links TRBV19 to TRBJ1-2, with TRBD1 identical over 9 bases. CDR1 LNHDA and CDR2 SQIVND come from the germline V gene (reference sequence). The CDR3 sequence is 15 residues long. Trimming cost V 3 bases and J 2 bases; bases outside gene matches: 4. In DNA, the CDR3 is TGTGCCAGTAGTATCCCCGGGACAGGGAACTATGGCTACACCTTC. This translates into CASSIPGTGNYGYTF.

The chain couples TRBV11-3 to TRBJ2-7; no clear D. CDR1 SGHNT and CDR2 YENEEA come from the germline V gene. The CDR3 runs 15 residues. V gave up 5 bases and J gave up 3 bases, with 17 bases separating them. The CDR3 coding sequence is TGTGCCAGCAGCACCTTTTCTGGGCCCCACTACGAGCAGTACTTC. Its protein product is CASSTFSGPHYEQYF.

The J gene is TRBJ1-5, the V gene TRBV4-1; TRBD1 agrees at 8 bases. This CDR3 has 17 residues. CDR1 and CDR2 (germline): MGHRA, YSYEKL. J gave up 4 bases and V 4 bases, and 12 bases lay outside the gene matches. CDR3 sequence reads: CASSLQITGGSNQPQHF. The CDR3 DNA sequence: TGCGCCAGCAGCCTTCAGATAACAGGGGGATCAAATCAGCCCCAGCATTTT.

The chain recombines TRBV5-4 with TRBJ2-7, with 13 bases matching TRBD2. CDR1 is SGHNT and CDR2 is YYREEE in the germline V gene (reference sequence). The CDR3 is 16 amino acids. With V trimmed by 2 bases and J by 7 bases, 9 bases remained unmatched. The DNA for the CDR3 is TGTGCCAGCAGCTTCCCCGGGACTAGCGGGACGGGGGAGCAGTACTTC. Translated: CASSFPGTSGTGEQYF.

The chain has TRBV29-1 and TRBJ2-7; 9 bases map to TRBD2. This CDR3 contains 12 residues. The V segment lost 7 bases and the J segment 1 base; nucleotides outside the gene matches: 2. Germline V gene data show CDR1 as SQVTM and CDR2 as ANQGSEA. CDR3 sequence: CSASGESYEQYF. Written as DNA, the CDR3 is TGCAGCGCTAGCGGGGAATCCTACGAGCAGTACTTC.

This clone turned up a few times. This chain links TRBV4-2 with TRBJ2-1; D might be TRBD1 (7 bases). The length of the CDR3 is 15 residues. CDR1 and CDR2 (germline): LGHNA, YNFKEQ. The V gene lost 4 bases and the J gene lost 2 bases, with 12 bases spanning the gap. The CDR3 protein is CASSRAGGTYNEQFF. In DNA form, the CDR3 reads TGTGCCAGCAGCCGGGCAGGGGGGACCTACAATGAGCAGTTCTTC.